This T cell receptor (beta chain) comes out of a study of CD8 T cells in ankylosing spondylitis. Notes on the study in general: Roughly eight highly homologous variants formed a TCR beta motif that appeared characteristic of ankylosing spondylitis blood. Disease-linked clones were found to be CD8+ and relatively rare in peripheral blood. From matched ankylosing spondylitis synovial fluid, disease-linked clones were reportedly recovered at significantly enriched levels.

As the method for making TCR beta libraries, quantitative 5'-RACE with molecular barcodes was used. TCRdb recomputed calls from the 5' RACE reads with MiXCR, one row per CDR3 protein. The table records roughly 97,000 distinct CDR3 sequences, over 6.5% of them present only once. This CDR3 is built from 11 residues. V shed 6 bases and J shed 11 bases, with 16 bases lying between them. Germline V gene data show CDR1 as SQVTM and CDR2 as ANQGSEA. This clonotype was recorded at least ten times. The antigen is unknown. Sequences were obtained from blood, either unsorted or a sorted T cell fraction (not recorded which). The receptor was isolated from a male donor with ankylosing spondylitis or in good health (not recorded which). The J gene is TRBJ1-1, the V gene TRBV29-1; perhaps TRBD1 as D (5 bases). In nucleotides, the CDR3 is TGCAGCGTCACCGGACGGGGGGGGGCTTTCTTT. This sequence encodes CSVTGRGGAFF.